Presented here are 9 T cell receptor beta chains from one specimen sequenced in a study of T-cell reconstitution after alpha-beta-depleted transplantation in children. A TCRbeta library incorporating unique molecular identifiers was prepared. Each CDR3 protein gets one entry after TCRdb re-called the PCR reads with MiXCR. The data show around 370,000 distinct CDR3 sequences, with 15% to 20% seen just once and about 41% held by the top ten. The source was PBMCs, mostly from graft donor cells, collected 360 days after TCRalphabeta/CD19-depleted stem cell transplant. All receptors derive from a male patient aged 2 to 10 who had a stem cell transplant for acute lymphoblastic leukemia, so the T cells may come from the graft donor.

This clonotype was detected a few times. This chain links TRBV19 with TRBJ1-5; D unclear. The CDR3 spans 14 residues. The germline CDR1 and CDR2 sequences are LNHDA and SQIVND (reference sequence). Trimming pared 5 bases from V and 5 bases from J, leaving 13 bases between. This CDR3 is CASSARRRDQPQHF. The CDR3 coding sequence is TGTGCCAGTAGTGCCCGGAGGAGGGATCAGCCCCAGCATTTT. The full variable domain, rest sourced from reference TRBV19 and TRBJ1-5, is DGGITQSPKYLFRKEGQNVTLSCEQNLNHDAMYWYRQDPGQGLRLIYYSQIVNDFQKGDIAEGYSVSREKKESFPLTVTSAQKNPTAFYLCASSARRRDQPQHFGDGTRLSIL.

This clonotype has more than one count but fewer than ten. The chain recombines TRBV2 with TRBJ2-1; D tentatively fits TRBD1 or TRBD2 (5 bases each). V was clipped by 4 bases and J by 6 bases, with 19 bases between them. Germline CDR1 SNHLY, CDR2 FYNNEI. The CDR3 loop spans 16 amino acids. The DNA for the CDR3 is TGTGCCAGCAGTGGGGACCGGGACCAGCGTATCAATGAGCAGTTCTTC. This translates into CASSGDRDQRINEQFF.

This clonotype was detected only a few times. V is TRBV28 and J is TRBJ2-1; 10 positions match TRBD2. Germline V gene sequence: CDR1 MDHEN, CDR2 SYDVKM. Trimming at V came to 4 bases and at J to 4 bases, leaving 4 bases not matched to a gene. The CDR3 has 15 residues. CDR3: CASSSLAGLYNEQFF. CDR3 sequence (DNA): TGTGCCAGCAGTTCACTAGCGGGACTTTACAATGAGCAGTTCTTC. Drawing the rest from reference TRBV28 and TRBJ2-1, the complete variable domain is DVKVTQSSRYLVKRTGEKVFLECVQDMDHENMFWYRQDPGLGLRLIYFSYDVKMKEKGDIPEGYSVSREKKERFSLILESASTNQTSMYLCASSSLAGLYNEQFFGPGTRLTVL.

The chain recombines TRBV7-2 with TRBJ1-1; D is unclear. Germline CDR1 SGHTA, CDR2 FQGNSA. V was cut by 5 bases and J by 8 bases, with 15 bases left in between. The length of the CDR3 is 13 residues. In DNA, the CDR3 is TGTGCCAGCAGCCCCTACAGCGGATTCGAAGCTTTCTTT. It encodes CASSPYSGFEAFF.

The rearrangement uses TRBV4-3 and TRBJ2-5; D gene ambiguous. From germline, CDR1 is LGHNA and CDR2 YSLEER. The CDR3 covers 15 residues. The ends were cut back, 0 bases at V and 5 bases at J, with 13 bases in the middle. The CDR3 DNA reads as TGCGCCAGCAGCCAAGATAAGGAGCTAGGGGAGACCCAGTACTTC. Encoded protein: CASSQDKELGETQYF.

The V call is TRBV5-5, the J call TRBJ2-3; D remains ambiguous. This CDR3 is built from 15 residues. V was trimmed by 0 bases and J by 0 bases, leaving 8 bases between them. CDR1 SGHKS and CDR2 YYEKEE come from the germline V gene (reference sequence). As DNA, the CDR3 is TGTGCCAGCAGCTTGGCCGAACTTAGCACAGATACGCAGTATTTT. Protein product: CASSLAELSTDTQYF.

The rearrangement links TRBV28 to TRBJ2-3; TRBD1 agrees at 9 bases. The CDR3 has 15 amino acids. The V gene's germline CDR1 is MDHEN and CDR2 SYDVKM. Trimming removed 0 bases from V and 11 bases from J; junction bases left unmatched: 9. The CDR3 DNA is TGTGCCAGCAGTTTATGGGACAGGGGACAAAGAGAGCAGTATTTT. Encoded protein: CASSLWDRGQREQYF.

This clonotype occurred many times. This rearrangement joins TRBV20-1 to TRBJ2-7; D possibly corresponds to TRBD2 (6 bases). The CDR3 runs 13 residues. Germline V lookup: CDR1 DFQATT, CDR2 SNEGSKA (reference sequence). CDR3 residues: CRIPGLKSYEQYF. The CDR3 region has the DNA TGCAGGATACCGGGACTGAAATCCTACGAGCAGTACTTC.

There are a few counts of this clonotype. The V call is TRBV28, the J call TRBJ1-1; D is perhaps TRBD1 (5 bases). This CDR3 is built from 14 residues. Germline V gene data show CDR1 as MDHEN and CDR2 as SYDVKM. V was trimmed by 3 bases and J by 6 bases, leaving 14 bases between them. The CDR3 coding sequence is TGTGCCAGCAGTTTCCAGATCAGGGTAGCTGAAGCTTTCTTT. Translating it yields CASSFQIRVAEAFF.